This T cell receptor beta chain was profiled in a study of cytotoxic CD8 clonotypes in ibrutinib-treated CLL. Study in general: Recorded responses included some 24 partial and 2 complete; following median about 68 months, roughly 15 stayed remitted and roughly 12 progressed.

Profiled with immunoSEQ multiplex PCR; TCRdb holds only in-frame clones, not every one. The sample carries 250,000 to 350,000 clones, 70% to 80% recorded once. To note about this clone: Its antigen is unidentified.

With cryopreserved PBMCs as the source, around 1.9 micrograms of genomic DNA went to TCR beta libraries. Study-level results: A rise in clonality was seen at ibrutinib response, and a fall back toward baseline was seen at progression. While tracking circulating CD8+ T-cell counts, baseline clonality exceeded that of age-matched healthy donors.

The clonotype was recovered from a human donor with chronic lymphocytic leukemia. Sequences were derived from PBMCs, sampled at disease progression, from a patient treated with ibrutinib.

The CDR3 sequence is CAISESDRSTDTQYF. CDR3 sequence (DNA): TGTGCCATCAGTGAGTCGGACAGGAGCACAGATACGCAGTATTTT. The V gene is TRBV10-3, the J gene TRBJ2-3; TRBD1 aligns across 7 bases. Per germline, CDR1 ENHRY and CDR2 SYGVKD. CDR3 length equals 15 residues. V shed 0 bases and J 0 bases; nucleotides not matched to a gene: 0.